Listed below are T cell receptor beta chains from one sample, sequenced in a study of metastatic and nonmetastatic thyroid tumors. TCRdb re-called clones from the PCR reads using MiXCR. The sample yields around 13,000 clones, under 25% seen once. Sequencing was done on a sample of blood. Receptor source: a female donor with papillary thyroid cancer or a benign thyroid nodule (not recorded which). Some clones in this sample may be carry-over from other donors' samples. Both conserved end residues are part of each CDR3. The D gene is left open where the match is weak. For some rows the clone size is stated as once, few or many, or as a class when expanded; others skip it.

clone_size	d_call	j_call	v_call	cdr3_nt	cdr3_aa
many	TRBD2	TRBJ2-7	TRBV20-1	TGCAGTGCTAGAGGAGAGGGACTAGCGGGCCTAGTTCCGTACTTC	CSARGEGLAGLVPYF
many	TRBD1	TRBJ2-7	TRBV5-5	TGTGCCAGCAGCTTGGGGTCGGGACAGGGATACGAGCAGTACTTC	CASSLGSGQGYEQYF
many	NA	TRBJ1-4	TRBV18	TGTGCCAGCTCACACTCGCTTAGGCTCCTTGCAACTAATGAAAAACTGTTTTTT	CASSHSLRLLATNEKLFF
medium-sized	NA	TRBJ1-1	TRBV20-1	TGCAGTGCTAGAGTAGGGGTTTCGACTGAAGCTTTCTTT	CSARVGVSTEAFF
NA	TRBD1	TRBJ1-2	TRBV28	TGTGCCAGCAGCCCAGGGGGGACAGGGGGCTTAGTTCTTGGCTACACCTTC	CASSPGGTGGLVLGYTF
medium-sized	NA	TRBJ2-3	TRBV6-1	TGTGCCAGCAGAAAACGCGGGGGCCCGGATACGCAGTATTTT	CASRKRGGPDTQYF
medium-sized	TRBD1	TRBJ1-6	TRBV5-1	TGCGCCAGCAGCTCACACCGGGACAGGGGTAATTCACCCCTCCACTTT	CASSSHRDRGNSPLHF
medium-sized	NA	TRBJ1-2	TRBV30	TGTGCCCGGAGCAGCGGGGCAGCCCACTATGGCTACACCTTC	CARSSGAAHYGYTF
few	TRBD2	TRBJ2-3	TRBV28	TGTGCCAGCAGCCCCCCGTTGGGGACTAAGTTGCTAGATACGCAGTATTTT	CASSPPLGTKLLDTQYF
many	TRBD1	TRBJ1-4	TRBV2	TGTGCCAGCAGGGATACAGGGGGCCTTAATGAAAAACTGTTTTTT	CASRDTGGLNEKLFF
many	TRBD1	TRBJ2-1	TRBV4-2	TGTGCCAGCAGCCAAGATGGGACAGGGGCACACAATGAGCAGTTCTTC	CASSQDGTGAHNEQFF
NA	TRBD2	TRBJ2-7	TRBV20-1	TGCAGTGCTAGTGATAGCGGGAGAAGTATTTCCTACGAGCAGTACTTC	CSASDSGRSISYEQYF
NA	NA	TRBJ2-7	TRBV20-1	TGCAGTGCTAGAGAACCCAGGTCCAACTCCTACGAGCAGTACTTC	CSAREPRSNSYEQYF
NA	TRBD1	TRBJ1-3	TRBV30	TGTGCCTGGAGTGAGGGGGACAGGGTTGGAAACACCATATATTTT	CAWSEGDRVGNTIYF
NA	NA	TRBJ2-7	TRBV9	TGTGCCAGCAGCGTAGGGACCGTTACCTACGAGCAGTACTTC	CASSVGTVTYEQYF
many	NA	TRBJ2-7	TRBV20-1	TGCAGTGCTAGGGATACTTCCTACGAGCAGTACTTC	CSARDTSYEQYF
many	NA	TRBJ1-4	TRBV20-1	TGCAGTGCTAGTGGGGAGGGCCGGGCAACTAATGAAAAACTGTTTTTT	CSASGEGRATNEKLFF
few	TRBD1	TRBJ2-7	TRBV25-1	TGTGCCAGCAGTCTACAGGGGTTATACGAGCAGTACTTC	CASSLQGLYEQYF
NA	NA	TRBJ2-7	TRBV6-1	TGTGCCAGCAGTGAGGGGGCGGGGCCGAGAAACTACGAGCAGTACTTC	CASSEGAGPRNYEQYF
NA	NA	TRBJ1-2	TRBV27	TGTGCCAGCTCCTTGGAGGTGACGGCTGGCTACACCTTC	CASSLEVTAGYTF
few	NA	TRBJ1-1	TRBV11-2	TGTGCCAGCAGCTTAGGGGGATTGAACACTGAAGCTTTCTTT	CASSLGGLNTEAFF
NA	NA	TRBJ2-7	TRBV5-1	TGCGCCAGCAGGGCCGGGACGGGGCCCTACGAGCAGTACTTC	CASRAGTGPYEQYF
few	NA	TRBJ2-7	TRBV10-3	TGTGCCATCAGACCCGGAGGGGGGACCTACGAGCAGTACTTC	CAIRPGGGTYEQYF
once	TRBD1	TRBJ2-7	TRBV9	TGTGCCAGCAGCGCGAGACAGGGTCACACTAGGGACGAGCAGTACTTC	CASSARQGHTRDEQYF
medium-sized	NA	TRBJ1-3	TRBV15	TGTGCCACCAGCAGATCGGCTGGAAACACCATATATTTT	CATSRSAGNTIYF
NA	TRBD1	TRBJ1-2	TRBV20-1	TGCAGTGCTAGAGATAGGGGAGCAGGGGGCGCTTTAGATGGCTACACCTTC	CSARDRGAGGALDGYTF
few	NA	TRBJ2-5	TRBV15	TGTGCCACCAGCAGAGTACGGACGGAAGAAGAGACCCAGTACTTC	CATSRVRTEEETQYF
few	NA	TRBJ1-5	TRBV6-1	TGTGCCAGCAGGGAGGGAAACCAAAATCAGACCCAGCATTTT	CASREGNQNQTQHF
NA	NA	TRBJ1-2	TRBV11-2	TGTGCCAGCAGCTTTGGACGGCGATATGGCTACACCTTC	CASSFGRRYGYTF
NA	TRBD2	TRBJ2-1	TRBV20-1	TGCAGTGCTGCGGGACTAGCGGGGTACAATGAGCAGTTCTTC	CSAAGLAGYNEQFF
medium-sized	NA	TRBJ1-5	TRBV12-3/TRBV12-4	TGTGCCAGCAGTTTAGGATTTGGGAGCAATCAGCCCCAGCATTTT	CASSLGFGSNQPQHF
NA	NA	TRBJ1-1	TRBV6-4	TGTGCCAGCAGTGAACAGGAGAACACTGAAGCTTTCTTT	CASSEQENTEAFF
NA	NA	TRBJ1-1	TRBV6-5	TGTGCCAGCAGTTACTCGGGATGGGCGATGCAGAACACTGAAGCTTTCTTT	CASSYSGWAMQNTEAFF
many	NA	TRBJ2-7	TRBV20-1	TGCAGTGGAGATGAGGGGACTCGGCACGAGCAGTACTTC	CSGDEGTRHEQYF
many	NA	TRBJ2-1	TRBV6-4	TGTGCCAGCAGTGTGGGAGGGGGGGGGGCCTACAATGAGCAGTTCTTC	CASSVGGGGAYNEQFF
many	TRBD1	TRBJ2-5	TRBV12-3/TRBV12-4	TGTGCCAGCAGTTTGACAGGGGGTAGATTGGAGACCCAGTACTTC	CASSLTGGRLETQYF
many	NA	TRBJ2-3	TRBV3-1	TGTGCCAGCAGCCAAGCCCCGCGGGGTGGCACAGATACGCAGTATTTT	CASSQAPRGGTDTQYF
many	NA	TRBJ2-7	TRBV4-3	TGCGCCAGCAGCCAAGGAAGAGGGATTTACGAGCAGTACTTC	CASSQGRGIYEQYF
NA	NA	TRBJ1-2	TRBV3-1	TGTGCCAGCAGCCAAGCTACACTCCGGAATGGCTACACCTTC	CASSQATLRNGYTF
NA	NA	TRBJ1-5	TRBV5-1	TGCGCCAGCAGCTTGGGGACAGTGGTACAGCCCCAGCATTTT	CASSLGTVVQPQHF
many	NA	TRBJ2-2	TRBV15	TGTGCCACCAGCAGAGATCTACTAACTGCCACCGGGGAGCTGTTTTTT	CATSRDLLTATGELFF